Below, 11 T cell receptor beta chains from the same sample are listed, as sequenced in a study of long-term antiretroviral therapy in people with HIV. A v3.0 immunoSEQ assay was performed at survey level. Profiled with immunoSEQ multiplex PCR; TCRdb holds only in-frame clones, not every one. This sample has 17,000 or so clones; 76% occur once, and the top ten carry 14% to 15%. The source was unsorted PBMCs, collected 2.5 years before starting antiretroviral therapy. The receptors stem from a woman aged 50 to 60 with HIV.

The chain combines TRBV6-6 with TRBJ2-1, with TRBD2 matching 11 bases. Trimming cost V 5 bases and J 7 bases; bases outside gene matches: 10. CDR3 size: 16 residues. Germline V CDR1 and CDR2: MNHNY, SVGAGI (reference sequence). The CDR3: CASSTIAGGDYNEQFF. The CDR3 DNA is TGTGCCAGCAGTACAATAGCGGGGGGGGATTATAATGAGCAGTTCTTC.

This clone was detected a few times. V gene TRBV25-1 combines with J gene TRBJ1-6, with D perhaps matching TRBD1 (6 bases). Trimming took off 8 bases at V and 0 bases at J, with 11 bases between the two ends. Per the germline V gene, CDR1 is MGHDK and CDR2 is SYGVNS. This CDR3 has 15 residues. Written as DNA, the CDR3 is TGTGCCAGCGGGGACACGAGCTCCTATAATTCACCCCTCCACTTT. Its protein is CASGDTSSYNSPLHF.

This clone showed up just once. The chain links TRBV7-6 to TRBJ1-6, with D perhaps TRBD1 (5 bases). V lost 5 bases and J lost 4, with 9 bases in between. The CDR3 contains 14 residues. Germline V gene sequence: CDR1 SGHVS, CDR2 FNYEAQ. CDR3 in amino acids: CASSPTAYNSPLHF. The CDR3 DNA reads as TGTGCCAGCAGCCCGACAGCTTATAATTCACCCCTCCACTTT.

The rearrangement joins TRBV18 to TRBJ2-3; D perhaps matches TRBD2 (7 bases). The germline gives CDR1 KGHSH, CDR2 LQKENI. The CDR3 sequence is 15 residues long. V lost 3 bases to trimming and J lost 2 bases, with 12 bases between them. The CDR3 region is CASSPNRGATDTQYF. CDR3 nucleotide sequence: TGTGCCAGCTCACCTAACCGGGGGGCCACAGATACGCAGTATTTT.

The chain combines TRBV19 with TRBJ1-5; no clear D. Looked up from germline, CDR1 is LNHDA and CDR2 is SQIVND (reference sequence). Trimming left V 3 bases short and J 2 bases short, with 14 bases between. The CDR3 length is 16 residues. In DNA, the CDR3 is TGTGCCAGTAGTATCGACGCAGCGGGAGGCAATCAGCCCCAGCATTTT. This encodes CASSIDAAGGNQPQHF.

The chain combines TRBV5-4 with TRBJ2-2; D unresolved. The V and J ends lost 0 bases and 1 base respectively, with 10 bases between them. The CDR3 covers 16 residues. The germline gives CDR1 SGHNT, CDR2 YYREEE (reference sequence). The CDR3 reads CASSLEGRRNTGELFF. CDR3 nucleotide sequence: TGTGCCAGCAGCTTGGAAGGGCGGAGGAACACCGGGGAGCTGTTTTTT.

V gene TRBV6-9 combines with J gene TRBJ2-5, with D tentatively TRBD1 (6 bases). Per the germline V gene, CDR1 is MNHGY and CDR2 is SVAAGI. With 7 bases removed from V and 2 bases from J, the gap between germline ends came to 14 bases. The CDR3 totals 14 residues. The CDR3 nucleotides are TGTGCCAGCAATAGACAGGCGCTTCAAGAGACCCAGTACTTC. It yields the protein CASNRQALQETQYF.

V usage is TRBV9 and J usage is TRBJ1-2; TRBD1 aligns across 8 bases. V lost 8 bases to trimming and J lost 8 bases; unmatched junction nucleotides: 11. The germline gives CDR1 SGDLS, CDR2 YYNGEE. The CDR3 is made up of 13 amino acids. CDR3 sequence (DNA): TGTGCCAGTGGGGACAGGCCACAAGCGGGCTACACCTTC. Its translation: CASGDRPQAGYTF.

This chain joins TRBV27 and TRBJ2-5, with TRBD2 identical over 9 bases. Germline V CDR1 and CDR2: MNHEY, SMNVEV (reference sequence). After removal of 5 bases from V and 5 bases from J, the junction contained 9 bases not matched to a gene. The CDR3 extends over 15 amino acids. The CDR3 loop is CASSPGTSWGETQYF. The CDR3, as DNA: TGTGCCAGCAGTCCCGGGACTAGCTGGGGTGAGACCCAGTACTTC.

CDR3 loop: CASRFDRGNTEAFF. The CDR3 nucleotides are TGCGCCAGCAGGTTCGACAGGGGGAACACTGAAGCTTTCTTT. The V and J genes are TRBV4-1 and TRBJ1-1; 8 bases are a match to TRBD1. V gave up 6 bases and J gave up 1 base; unmatched junction bases: 4. Germline loops: CDR1 MGHRA, CDR2 YSYEKL. CDR3 size: 14 residues.

The CDR3 region has the DNA TGTGCCAGTAGCCCAAGGGCAGGGACGCTGACAGATGAGCAGTTCTTC. Protein sequence: CASSPRAGTLTDEQFF. The V and J genes are TRBV19 and TRBJ2-1; either TRBD1 or TRBD2 may supply D (5 bases each). This CDR3 has 16 residues. Trimming pared 6 bases from V and 8 bases from J, leaving 23 bases between. The V gene's germline CDR1 is LNHDA and CDR2 SQIVND (reference sequence).